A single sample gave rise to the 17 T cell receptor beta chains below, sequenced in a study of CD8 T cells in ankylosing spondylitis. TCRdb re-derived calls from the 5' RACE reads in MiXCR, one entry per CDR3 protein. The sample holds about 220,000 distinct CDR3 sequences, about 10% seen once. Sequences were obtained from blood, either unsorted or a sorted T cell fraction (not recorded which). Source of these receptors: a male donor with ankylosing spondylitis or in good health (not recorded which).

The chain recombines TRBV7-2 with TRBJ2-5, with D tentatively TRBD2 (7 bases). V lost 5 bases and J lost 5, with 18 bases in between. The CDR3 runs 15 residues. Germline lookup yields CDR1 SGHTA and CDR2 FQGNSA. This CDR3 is CASSPEVGGRETQYF. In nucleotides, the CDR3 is TGTGCCAGCAGCCCGGAGGTGGGGGGGCGTGAGACCCAGTACTTC.

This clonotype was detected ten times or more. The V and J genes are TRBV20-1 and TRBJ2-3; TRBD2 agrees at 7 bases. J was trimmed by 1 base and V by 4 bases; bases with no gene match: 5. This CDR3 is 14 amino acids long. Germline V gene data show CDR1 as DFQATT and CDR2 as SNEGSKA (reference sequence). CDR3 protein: CSAIPSGGTDTQYF. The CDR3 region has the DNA TGCAGTGCTATCCCTAGCGGAGGCACAGATACGCAGTATTTT.

This chain's CDR3 is CASSNSLGQTYEQYF. DNA of the CDR3: TGTGCCAGCAGCAATAGTCTGGGACAGACCTACGAGCAGTACTTC. The chain employs TRBV7-9 and TRBJ2-7, with 7 bases aligning to TRBD1. The germline V gene has CDR1 SEHNR and CDR2 FQNEAQ (reference sequence). V lost 5 bases to trimming and J lost 2 bases; unmatched junction nucleotides: 9. CDR3 length equals 15 residues.

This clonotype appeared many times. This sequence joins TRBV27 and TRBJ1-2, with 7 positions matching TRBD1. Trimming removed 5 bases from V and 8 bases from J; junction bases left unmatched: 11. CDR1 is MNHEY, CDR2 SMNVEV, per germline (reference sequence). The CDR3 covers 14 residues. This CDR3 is CASSPGTDSRGYTF. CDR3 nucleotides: TGTGCCAGCAGTCCCGGGACAGACTCTCGGGGCTACACCTTC.

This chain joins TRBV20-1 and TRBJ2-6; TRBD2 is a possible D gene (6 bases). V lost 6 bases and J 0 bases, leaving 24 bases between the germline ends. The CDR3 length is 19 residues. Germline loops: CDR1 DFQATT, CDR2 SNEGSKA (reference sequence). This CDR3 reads CSAVGLKGFLGSGANVLTF. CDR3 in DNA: TGCAGTGCGGTGGGACTCAAGGGTTTCCTCGGCTCTGGGGCCAACGTCCTGACTTTC.

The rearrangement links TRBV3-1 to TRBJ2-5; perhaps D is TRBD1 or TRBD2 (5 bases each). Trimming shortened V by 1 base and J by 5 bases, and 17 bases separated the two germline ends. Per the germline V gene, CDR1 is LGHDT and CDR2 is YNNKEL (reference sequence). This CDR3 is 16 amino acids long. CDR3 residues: CASSQGGLGERETQYF. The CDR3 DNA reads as TGTGCCAGCAGCCAAGGTGGTCTGGGGGAGCGGGAGACCCAGTACTTC.

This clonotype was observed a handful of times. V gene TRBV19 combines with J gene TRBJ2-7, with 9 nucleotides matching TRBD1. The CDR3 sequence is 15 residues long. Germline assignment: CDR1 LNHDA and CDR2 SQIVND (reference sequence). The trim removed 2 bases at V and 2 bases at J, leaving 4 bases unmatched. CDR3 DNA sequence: TGTGCCAGTAGTATATTCCGACAGGGGGCCTACGAGCAGTACTTC. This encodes CASSIFRQGAYEQYF.

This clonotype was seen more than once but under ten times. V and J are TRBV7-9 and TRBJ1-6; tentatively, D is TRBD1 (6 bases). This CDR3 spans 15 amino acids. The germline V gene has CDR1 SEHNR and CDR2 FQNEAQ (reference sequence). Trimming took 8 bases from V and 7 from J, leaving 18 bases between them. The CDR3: CASGGNTGTNSPLHF. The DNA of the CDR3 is TGTGCCAGCGGCGGGAACACAGGGACGAATTCACCCCTCCACTTT. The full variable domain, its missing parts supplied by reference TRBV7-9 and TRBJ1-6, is DTGVSQNPRHKITKRGQNVTFRCDPISEHNRLYWYRQTLGQGPEFLTYFQNEAQLEKSRLLSDRFSAERPKGSFSTLEIQRTEQGDSAMYLCASGGNTGTNSPLHFGNGTRLTVT.

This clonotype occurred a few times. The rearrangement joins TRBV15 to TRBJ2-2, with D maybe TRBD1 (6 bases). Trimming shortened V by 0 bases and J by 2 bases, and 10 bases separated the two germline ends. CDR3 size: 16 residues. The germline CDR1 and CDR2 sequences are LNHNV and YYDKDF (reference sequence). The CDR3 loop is CATSREGRGNTGELFF. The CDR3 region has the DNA TGTGCCACCAGCAGAGAGGGCAGGGGAAACACCGGGGAGCTGTTTTTT.

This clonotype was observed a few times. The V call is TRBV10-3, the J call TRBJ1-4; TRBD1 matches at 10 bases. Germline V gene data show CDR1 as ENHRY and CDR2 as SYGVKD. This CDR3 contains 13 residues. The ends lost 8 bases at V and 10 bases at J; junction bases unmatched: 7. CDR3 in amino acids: CAIGTGEKRKLFF. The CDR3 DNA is TGTGCCATCGGGACAGGGGAAAAACGAAAACTGTTTTTT.

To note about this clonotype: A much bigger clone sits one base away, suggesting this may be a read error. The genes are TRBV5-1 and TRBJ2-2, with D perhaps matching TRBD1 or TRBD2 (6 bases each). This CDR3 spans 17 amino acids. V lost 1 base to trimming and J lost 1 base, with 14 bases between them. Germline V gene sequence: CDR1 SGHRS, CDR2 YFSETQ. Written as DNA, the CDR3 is TGCGCCAGCAGCTTGATTACTGGGGGGCTGAACACCGGGGAGCTGTTTTTT. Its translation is CASSLITGGLNTGELFF.

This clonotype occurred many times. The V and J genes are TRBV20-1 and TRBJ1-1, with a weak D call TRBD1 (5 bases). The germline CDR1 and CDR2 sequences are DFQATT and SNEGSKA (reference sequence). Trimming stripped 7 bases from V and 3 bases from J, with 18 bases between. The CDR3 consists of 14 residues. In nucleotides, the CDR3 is TGCAGTGTAGCGACCGGGACCGCGGACACTGAAGCTTTCTTT. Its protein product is CSVATGTADTEAFF.

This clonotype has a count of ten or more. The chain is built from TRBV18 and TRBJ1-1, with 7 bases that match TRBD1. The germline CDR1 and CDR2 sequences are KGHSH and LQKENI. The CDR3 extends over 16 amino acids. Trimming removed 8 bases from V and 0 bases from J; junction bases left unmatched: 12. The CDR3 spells CASAPGQRVMNTEAFF. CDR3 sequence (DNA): TGTGCCAGCGCCCCGGGACAGAGAGTCATGAACACTGAAGCTTTCTTT.

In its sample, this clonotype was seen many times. CDR3 protein: CSAFGAEETQYF. For the CDR3, the DNA is TGCAGTGCCTTCGGTGCTGAGGAGACCCAGTACTTC. The genes are TRBV20-1 and TRBJ2-5; D unresolved. Germline CDR1 is DFQATT and CDR2 is SNEGSKA (reference sequence). V was trimmed by 6 bases and J by 5 bases, leaving 13 bases between them. The CDR3 sequence is 12 residues long.

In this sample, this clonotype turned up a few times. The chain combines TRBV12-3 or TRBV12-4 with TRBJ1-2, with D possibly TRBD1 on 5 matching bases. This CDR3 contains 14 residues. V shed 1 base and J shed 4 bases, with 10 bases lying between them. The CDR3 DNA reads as TGTGCCAGCAGTTTAGGGGACCGACCCTATGGCTACACCTTC. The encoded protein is CASSLGDRPYGYTF.

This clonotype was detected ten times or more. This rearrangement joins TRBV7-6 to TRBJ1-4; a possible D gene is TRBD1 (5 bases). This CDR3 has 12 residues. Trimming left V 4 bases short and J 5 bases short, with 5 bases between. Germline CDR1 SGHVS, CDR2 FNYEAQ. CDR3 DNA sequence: TGTGCCAGCAGCTACAGGAATGAAAAACTGTTTTTT. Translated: CASSYRNEKLFF.

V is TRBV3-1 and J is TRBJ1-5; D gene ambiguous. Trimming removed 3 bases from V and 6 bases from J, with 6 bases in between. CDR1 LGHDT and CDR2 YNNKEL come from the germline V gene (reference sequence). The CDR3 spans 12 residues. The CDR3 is CASSQTGQPQHF. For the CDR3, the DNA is TGTGCCAGCAGCCAGACTGGTCAGCCCCAGCATTTT.